This entry lists 20 T cell receptor beta chains sequenced from one sample in a study of blood T cell repertoires in COVID-19. Produced via immunoSEQ multiplex PCR; TCRdb's table is partial and in-frame only. The sample contains around 200,000 clones, 80% to 90% of which appear only once. Sequences were obtained from peripheral blood. The receptors stem from a man aged 60 to 69 with acute or convalescent COVID-19.

The CDR3 loop is CASTLGGNRYEQYF. Here the CDR3 DNA reads TGTGCCAGCACCCTGGGGGGGAATAGGTACGAGCAGTACTTC. The chain links TRBV28 to TRBJ2-7; TRBD2 matches at 7 bases. The germline V gene encodes CDR1 MDHEN and CDR2 SYDVKM. CDR3 size: 14 residues. The V gene end was trimmed by 7 bases and the J gene end by 4 bases; junction bases not matched to a gene: 10.

The CDR3, as DNA: TGTGCCAGCAGCTTGATGACAGTGGATGAGCAGTTCTTC. Encoded protein: CASSLMTVDEQFF. The rearrangement uses TRBV5-4 and TRBJ2-1; D is perhaps TRBD1 (5 bases). This CDR3 is built from 13 residues. Trimming left V 1 base short and J 8 bases short, with 10 bases between. Germline V gene lookup returns CDR1 SGHNT and CDR2 YYREEE (reference sequence).

The rearrangement joins TRBV5-1 to TRBJ1-5; 8 bases fit TRBD1. CDR1 is SGHRS and CDR2 is YFSETQ in the germline V gene. V was clipped by 4 bases and J by 7 bases; unmatched bases: 7. CDR3 length: 14 residues. CDR3 bases: TGCGCCAGCAGCCAAGGGGCAGGGGGCCAGCCCCAGCATTTT. Its translation: CASSQGAGGQPQHF.

This chain joins TRBV6-4 and TRBJ2-3; TRBD1 agrees at 7 bases. Germline values: CDR1 MRHNA, CDR2 SNTAGT. The length of the CDR3 is 14 residues. V shed 4 bases and J 1 base; nucleotides not matched to a gene: 2. The CDR3: CASSATGGTDTQYF. The CDR3 region has the DNA TGTGCCAGCAGTGCTACAGGGGGCACAGATACGCAGTATTTT.

The chain recombines TRBV6-6 with TRBJ1-2; possible D gene TRBD1, 5 bases. The V end lost 5 bases, the J end lost 8 bases, and 12 bases lay between the germline ends. Germline values: CDR1 MNHNY, CDR2 SVGAGI (reference sequence). This CDR3 is built from 12 residues. The DNA of the CDR3 is TGTGCCAGCAGTGTTCAGGGATCAGGCTACACCTTC. Encoded protein: CASSVQGSGYTF.

In its sample, this clone was seen many times. This chain's CDR3 is CASSPGQTTGANVLTF. CDR3 nucleotides: TGCGCCAGCAGCCCCGGACAGACAACTGGGGCCAACGTCCTGACTTTC. The chain uses TRBV4-1 and TRBJ2-6; possible D gene TRBD1, 6 bases. Trimming removed 4 bases at V and 2 bases at J, with 12 bases between. Germline values: CDR1 MGHRA, CDR2 YSYEKL. This CDR3 comprises 16 residues.

The chain carries TRBV28 and TRBJ2-5; TRBD1 is a possible D gene (5 bases). CDR1 MDHEN and CDR2 SYDVKM come from the germline V gene. Trimming shortened V by 9 bases and J by 5 bases, and 10 bases separated the two germline ends. The CDR3 runs 11 residues. The CDR3 protein is CARGKGETQYF. The CDR3 DNA sequence: TGTGCCAGGGGGAAGGGGGAGACCCAGTACTTC.

The V call is TRBV14, the J call TRBJ2-1; D not resolved. Trimming removed 1 base from V and 8 bases from J, with 15 bases in between. CDR1 and CDR2 from the germline V gene are SGHDN and FVKESK. CDR3 length: 15 residues. In nucleotides, the CDR3 is TGTGCCAGCAGCCAAGTAACCGCCCCCAGGTATGAGCAGTTCTTC. Translating it yields CASSQVTAPRYEQFF.

This sequence joins TRBV27 and TRBJ1-6, with D tentatively TRBD1 (6 bases). Per the germline V gene, CDR1 is MNHEY and CDR2 is SMNVEV (reference sequence). V was clipped by 4 bases and J by 1 base, with 14 bases between them. The CDR3 contains 17 residues. The CDR3 sequence is CASSSNREGSYNSPLHF. The CDR3 DNA reads as TGTGCCAGCAGTTCGAACAGGGAGGGTTCCTATAATTCACCCCTCCACTTT.

V is TRBV5-1 and J is TRBJ1-4, with 10 bases fitting TRBD1. Germline values: CDR1 SGHRS, CDR2 YFSETQ. V gave up 10 bases and J gave up 7 bases; unmatched junction bases: 10. This CDR3 has 14 amino acids. This CDR3 reads CASGTGVSREKLFF. In DNA form, the CDR3 reads TGCGCCTCCGGGACAGGGGTAAGCCGTGAAAAACTGTTTTTT.

This chain joins TRBV11-2 and TRBJ2-2; TRBD2 agrees at 9 bases. V lost 5 bases and J lost 1; bases outside the gene matches: 2. This CDR3 has 15 residues. Germline CDR1 SGHAT, CDR2 FQNNGV. The CDR3 protein is CASSGLARNTGELFF. The CDR3 nucleotides are TGTGCCAGCAGCGGACTAGCGAGGAACACCGGGGAGCTGTTTTTT.

The CDR3 sequence: CASSAGVYGYTF. In DNA, the CDR3 is TGTGCCAGCTCGGCCGGGGTCTATGGCTACACCTTC. V is TRBV2 and J is TRBJ1-2; D gene unclear. This CDR3 comprises 12 residues. Per the germline V gene, CDR1 is SNHLY and CDR2 is FYNNEI. Trimming pared 8 bases from V and 4 bases from J, leaving 11 bases between. The variable domain in full, with the rest retrieved from reference TRBV2 and TRBJ1-2, is EPEVTQTPSHQVTQMGQEVILRCVPISNHLYFYWYRQILGQKVEFLVSFYNNEISEKSEIFDDQFSVERPDGSNFTLKIRSTKLEDSAMYFCASSAGVYGYTFGSGTRLTVV.

The chain has TRBV20-1 and TRBJ2-1, with 8 bases identical to TRBD1. The CDR3 is 19 amino acids. Germline V gene data show CDR1 as DFQATT and CDR2 as SNEGSKA (reference sequence). Trimming at V came to 3 bases and at J to 0 bases, leaving 16 bases not matched to a gene. The CDR3 loop reads CSASRSDRDLFDSYNEQFF. CDR3 DNA: TGCAGTGCTAGTCGTTCGGACAGGGACCTTTTTGACTCCTACAATGAGCAGTTCTTC.

This rearrangement joins TRBV5-5 to TRBJ1-4; possible D gene TRBD1, 6 bases. Trimming took off 3 bases at V and 2 bases at J, with 17 bases between the two ends. Germline values: CDR1 SGHKS, CDR2 YYEKEE (reference sequence). The CDR3 has 17 residues. The DNA of the CDR3 is TGTGCCAGCAGCTCCCCCGGGGGGCTTGGTACTAATGAAAAACTGTTTTTT. It codes for CASSSPGGLGTNEKLFF.

The V gene is TRBV28, the J gene TRBJ1-5; TRBD1 might be the D (6 bases). The CDR3 runs to 17 residues. The ends were cut back, 6 bases at V and 4 bases at J, with 22 bases in the middle. Germline V gene sequence: CDR1 MDHEN, CDR2 SYDVKM. In DNA, the CDR3 is TGTGCCAGCAGCCCTATTCAACAGGGAGTGCGGAATCAGCCCCAGCATTTT. Translated, it gives CASSPIQQGVRNQPQHF.

This rearrangement joins TRBV30 to TRBJ1-1; no clear D gene. The CDR3 length is 14 residues. Trimming took 1 base from V and 2 from J, leaving 11 bases between them. Germline V gives CDR1 GTSNPN, CDR2 SVGIG (reference sequence). DNA for the CDR3: TGTGCCTGGAGTGCCGGATGGAGTAACACTGAAGCTTTCTTT. Its translation is CAWSAGWSNTEAFF.

The chain has TRBV11-2 and TRBJ1-6; D gene unclear. The CDR3 spans 12 residues. Trimming pared 1 base from V and 13 bases from J, leaving 8 bases between. CDR1 and CDR2 (germline): SGHAT, FQNNGV. The CDR3 DNA is TGTGCCAGCAGCTTAGCTTCCTTGCCCCTCCACTTT. Its translation: CASSLASLPLHF.

The V and J genes are TRBV19 and TRBJ2-1; D is uncertain. The CDR3 sequence is 13 residues long. V lost 2 bases and J 7 bases, leaving 9 bases between the germline ends. CDR1 and CDR2 (germline): LNHDA, SQIVND (reference sequence). DNA of the CDR3: TGTGCCAGTAGTATACCCCTCAGGAATGAGCAGTTCTTC. Its protein product is CASSIPLRNEQFF.

The J gene is TRBJ1-2, the V gene TRBV9; no definite D call. CDR1 is SGDLS, CDR2 YYNGEE, per germline. V lost 4 bases and J lost 7, with 17 bases in between. The CDR3 contains 14 residues. The DNA for the CDR3 is TGTGCCAGCAGCCCCCATAGGCAGAGCGGTGGCTACACCTTC. Protein sequence: CASSPHRQSGGYTF.

V is TRBV19 and J is TRBJ2-3, with D possibly matching TRBD1 (6 bases). Germline lookup yields CDR1 LNHDA and CDR2 SQIVND (reference sequence). Trimming took off 1 base at V and 8 bases at J, with 13 bases between the two ends. CDR3 length: 14 amino acids. CDR3 bases: TGTGCCAGTAGTATAGGAAACAGGGAAGGTACGCAGTATTTT. Protein sequence: CASSIGNREGTQYF.